A selection of T cell receptor beta chains follows, all from one sample in a study of OX40 agonist ivuxolimab in advanced cancers. The protocol was immunoSEQ multiplex PCR, while the TCRdb copy is restricted to in-frame clones and leaves out a portion. The table records 84,000 or so clones, more than 70% of them present only once. Material: CD4+ or CD8+ T cells sorted from blood, obtained in a trial of the OX40 agonist ivuxolimab. The receptors shown here come from an adult with an advanced solid tumor such as melanoma, head and neck, liver or kidney cancer. CDR3s include the opening cysteine and the closing phenylalanine or tryptophan. A D gene is named only where the DNA matches it firmly. Clone size is stated in some rows and not others, as once, few, many or a class when expanded.

d_call	j_call	clone_size	v_call	cdr3_aa	cdr3_nt
.	TRBJ1-5	.	TRBV7-9	CASSLVGGGNQPQHF	TGTGCCAGCAGCTTAGTCGGGGGCGGCAATCAGCCCCAGCATTTT
.	TRBJ1-6	.	TRBV18	CASSRGGDGNSPLHF	TGTGCCAGCTCCCGGGGAGGGGACGGGAATTCACCCCTCCACTTT
.	TRBJ1-2	.	TRBV5-1	CASSFLGGYTF	TGCGCCAGCAGCTTTTTGGGTGGCTACACCTTC
.	TRBJ1-4	.	TRBV7-2	CASSHGATNEKLFF	TGTGCCAGCAGCCATGGGGCAACTAATGAAAAACTGTTTTTT
TRBD2	TRBJ2-1	.	TRBV7-2	CASSQAGGALFNEQFF	TGTGCCAGCAGCCAAGCGGGGGGGGCCTTATTCAATGAGCAGTTCTTC
TRBD2	TRBJ2-5	.	TRBV7-2	CASSPQSGGVQETQYF	TGTGCCAGCAGCCCGCAGAGCGGGGGGGTTCAAGAGACCCAGTACTTC
.	TRBJ1-5	.	TRBV10-1	CASLQSIYRVGQPQHF	TGCGCCAGCCTTCAATCAATTTATAGGGTAGGACAGCCCCAGCATTTT
.	TRBJ2-5	few	TRBV14	CASSQDVQRRETQYF	TGTGCCAGCAGCCAAGACGTCCAGCGACGGGAGACCCAGTACTTC
TRBD1	TRBJ1-5	.	TRBV19	CASSIPAGQGAWQPQHF	TGTGCCAGTAGTATACCCGCGGGACAGGGTGCCTGGCAGCCCCAGCATTTT
TRBD1	TRBJ1-1	.	TRBV27	CASSRQGIGTEAFF	TGTGCCAGCAGTCGACAGGGAATCGGCACTGAAGCTTTCTTT
TRBD2	TRBJ2-1	.	TRBV11-2	CASSLVGLAGAGFF	TGTGCCAGCAGCTTAGTCGGCCTAGCGGGGGCCGGGTTCTTC
TRBD1	TRBJ2-3	.	TRBV18	CASSPLGTASTDTQYF	TGTGCCAGCTCACCACTCGGGACAGCTAGCACAGATACGCAGTATTTT
.	TRBJ1-5	few	TRBV6-5	CASSYNRESNQPQHF	TGTGCCAGCAGTTACAACAGGGAATCCAATCAGCCCCAGCATTTT
TRBD2	TRBJ2-7	.	TRBV25-1	CASSLGGLAEQYF	TGTGCCAGCAGCCTGGGAGGGCTGGCTGAGCAGTACTTC
TRBD1	TRBJ1-6	.	TRBV6-5	CASSTGGLVSPLHF	TGTGCCAGCAGTACAGGGGGCTTAGTTTCACCCCTCCACTTT
.	TRBJ1-1	.	TRBV7-2	CASSHAGENTEAFF	TGTGCCAGCAGCCATGCAGGGGAAAACACTGAAGCTTTCTTT
.	TRBJ2-2	.	TRBV9	CASSVVGGGARTGELFF	TGTGCCAGCAGCGTAGTTGGAGGGGGCGCAAGGACCGGGGAGCTGTTTTTT